What follows are 28 T cell receptor beta chains derived from one specimen sequenced in a study of OX40 agonist ivuxolimab in advanced cancers. TCRdb keeps only in-frame clones here, not all; method: immunoSEQ multiplex PCR. The table lists under 140,000 clones, 89% of them singletons. The starting material was CD4+ or CD8+ T cells sorted from blood, obtained in a trial of the OX40 agonist ivuxolimab. The receptors here all came from an adult with an advanced solid tumor such as melanoma, head and neck, liver or kidney cancer.

The V and J genes are TRBV15 and TRBJ2-1; TRBD2 agrees at 11 bases. The V gene end was trimmed by 1 base and the J gene end by 11 bases; junction bases not matched to a gene: 4. The CDR3 runs to 14 residues. Germline V lookup: CDR1 LNHNV, CDR2 YYDKDF (reference sequence). CDR3 loop: CATSRGLAGIQQFF. CDR3 nucleotides: TGTGCCACCAGCAGAGGACTAGCGGGAATTCAGCAGTTCTTC.

The CDR3 region is CASSQEGTGRNTEAFF. CDR3 DNA sequence: TGTGCCAGCAGCCAAGAAGGGACAGGGAGGAACACTGAAGCTTTCTTT. The chain is built from TRBV4-2 and TRBJ1-1, with 9 bases matching TRBD1. This CDR3 spans 16 amino acids. J lost 1 base, V lost 0 bases, and 3 bases had no gene match. The germline gives CDR1 LGHNA, CDR2 YNFKEQ.

The V and J genes are TRBV6-5 and TRBJ1-3; 7 nucleotides align to TRBD1. J was trimmed by 4 bases and V by 7 bases; bases with no gene match: 7. Per the germline V gene, CDR1 is MNHEY and CDR2 is SVGAGI. The CDR3 covers 14 residues. CDR3 coding DNA: TGTGCCAGCACCCCGACAGGGCCAGGAAACACCATATATTTT. It encodes CASTPTGPGNTIYF.

The chain employs TRBV5-8 and TRBJ1-1, with D possibly TRBD1 on 6 matching bases. The CDR3 is made up of 16 amino acids. Deletions cut 0 bases from V and 4 bases from J, with 16 bases between. The germline CDR1 and CDR2 sequences are SGHTS and YDEGEE. Here the CDR3 DNA reads TGTGCCAGCAGCTTGGACCAGGGGCTACGTGGCACTGAAGCTTTCTTT. Residues: CASSLDQGLRGTEAFF.

The CDR3 loop is CASSQDSPASGRTDTQYF. CDR3 sequence (DNA): TGCGCCAGCAGCCAAGATTCACCGGCTAGCGGGAGGACAGATACGCAGTATTTT. The chain uses TRBV4-3 and TRBJ2-3; 11 bases are shared with TRBD2. Unmatched junction bases numbered 8, after V lost 0 bases and J lost 3 bases. Germline CDR1 and CDR2: LGHNA and YSLEER. This CDR3 is 18 amino acids long.

This sequence joins TRBV6-5 and TRBJ1-1; tentative D call: TRBD1 (5 bases). CDR1 MNHEY and CDR2 SVGAGI come from the germline V gene. V lost 6 bases and J lost 4, with 18 bases in between. This CDR3 has 15 amino acids. The CDR3 protein is CASRLSLQAITEAFF. Here the CDR3 DNA reads TGTGCCAGCAGGCTATCCCTACAGGCGATCACTGAAGCTTTCTTT.

The chain couples TRBV9 to TRBJ1-2; D ambiguous. The CDR3 covers 14 residues. Looked up from germline, CDR1 is SGDLS and CDR2 is YYNGEE. Trimming removed 0 bases from V and 1 base from J, with 7 bases in between. The DNA of the CDR3 is TGTGCCAGCAGCGTAGACAGTCTTAACTATGGCTACACCTTC. Its protein is CASSVDSLNYGYTF.

The chain employs TRBV27 and TRBJ1-5, with TRBD1 matching over 11 bases. Germline CDR1 MNHEY, CDR2 SMNVEV (reference sequence). The CDR3 totals 15 residues. V gave up 5 bases and J gave up 5 bases; unmatched junction bases: 5. CDR3 in amino acids: CASSRGQGVDQPQHF. Here the CDR3 DNA reads TGTGCCAGCAGTAGGGGACAGGGGGTTGATCAGCCCCAGCATTTT.

The V call is TRBV28, the J call TRBJ1-1; a weak D match, TRBD1 (6 bases). The V end lost 5 bases, the J end lost 12 bases, and 13 bases lay between the germline ends. The CDR3 consists of 11 residues. Germline CDR1 is MDHEN and CDR2 is SYDVKM. CDR3 in amino acids: CASSPQGETFF. The CDR3, as DNA: TGTGCCAGCAGTCCACAGGGAGAAACTTTCTTT.

V is TRBV9 and J is TRBJ1-1, with 8 bases that match TRBD1. Unmatched junction bases numbered 3, after V lost 3 bases and J lost 5 bases. The CDR3 length is 13 residues. In germline, CDR1 is SGDLS, CDR2 YYNGEE. CDR3 region: CASSDHRGTEAFF. CDR3 DNA: TGTGCCAGCAGCGATCACAGGGGGACTGAAGCTTTCTTT.

The chain is built from TRBV5-4 and TRBJ2-1; 8 nucleotides align to TRBD1. CDR1 and CDR2 from the germline V gene are SGHNT and YYREEE (reference sequence). The CDR3 spans 13 residues. Losses at the gene ends were 1 base for V and 7 bases for J; bases not matched to a gene: 1. The CDR3 sequence: CASSLRQGNEQFF. The CDR3 region has the DNA TGTGCCAGCAGCTTGAGACAGGGGAATGAGCAGTTCTTC.

The CDR3 here is CASSLAGGQVSTDTQYF. The CDR3 region has the DNA TGTGCCAGCAGCCTGGCGGGAGGACAGGTTAGCACAGATACGCAGTATTTT. This chain links TRBV4-2 with TRBJ2-3; tentatively, D is TRBD2 (8 bases). This CDR3 comprises 17 residues. V dropped 4 bases and J dropped 0 bases, with 17 bases sitting between them. The V gene's germline CDR1 is LGHNA and CDR2 YNFKEQ.

With respect to this clone: Other DNA sequences in the same sample also yield this CDR3. The chain recombines TRBV7-9 with TRBJ2-3; D gene unclear. V gave up 5 bases and J gave up 0 bases, with 3 bases separating them. This CDR3 region has 12 residues. Germline lookup yields CDR1 SEHNR and CDR2 FQNEAQ (reference sequence). CDR3 in amino acids: CASSLSTDTQYF. The CDR3 DNA is TGTGCCAGCAGCCTAAGCACAGATACGCAGTATTTT.

The rearrangement joins TRBV4-1 to TRBJ2-6; a possible D gene is TRBD2 (5 bases). There are 18 residues in the CDR3. Germline CDR1 and CDR2: MGHRA and YSYEKL. Trimming removed 0 bases at V and 4 bases at J, with 16 bases between. DNA for the CDR3: TGCGCCAGCAGCCAAGATCGGTGGGAGAGTAACGGGGCCAACGTCCTGACTTTC. Translated, it gives CASSQDRWESNGANVLTF.

This clone was picked up a small number of times. The CDR3 loop reads CASSVTGTSNTEAFF. The CDR3 nucleotides read TGTGCCAGCAGCGTTACCGGGACATCGAACACTGAAGCTTTCTTT. V usage is TRBV9 and J usage is TRBJ1-1; possible D gene TRBD1, 6 bases. CDR3 length equals 15 residues. Trimming took 2 bases from V and 1 from J, leaving 12 bases between them. Germline V lookup: CDR1 SGDLS, CDR2 YYNGEE.

The chain carries TRBV7-6 and TRBJ2-5, with D perhaps TRBD2 (6 bases). V was clipped by 7 bases and J by 1 base, with 25 bases between them. CDR3 length equals 18 residues. The germline gives CDR1 SGHVS, CDR2 FNYEAQ. The CDR3 DNA is TGTGCCAGCACCACATGGAGGGTTCGACAGAAAAGCCAAGAGACCCAGTACTTC. Translation gives CASTTWRVRQKSQETQYF.

J is TRBJ2-7 and V is TRBV6-6; D gene unclear. This CDR3 is built from 14 residues. Germline CDR1 reads MNHNY; CDR2 reads SVGAGI (reference sequence). V shed 4 bases and J shed 3 bases, with 13 bases lying between them. CDR3 amino acids: CASSFSTENYEQYF. The CDR3 bases are TGTGCCAGCAGTTTCTCGACGGAGAACTACGAGCAGTACTTC.

This chain links TRBV28 with TRBJ2-1; D remains unclear. V shed 7 bases and J shed 1 base, with 17 bases lying between them. Per the germline V gene, CDR1 is MDHEN and CDR2 is SYDVKM. CDR3 length: 16 amino acids. As DNA, the CDR3 is TGTGCCAGCATTGGTCGAGGCCCAGCTTCCTACAATGAGCAGTTCTTC. Protein product: CASIGRGPASYNEQFF.

V usage is TRBV20-1 and J usage is TRBJ1-2; D is ambiguous. The CDR3 loop spans 10 amino acids. Per the germline V gene, CDR1 is DFQATT and CDR2 is SNEGSKA (reference sequence). The V end lost 3 bases, the J end lost 7 bases, and 6 bases lay between the germline ends. This CDR3 is CSASFSGYTF. CDR3 nucleotide sequence: TGCAGTGCTAGTTTTTCTGGCTACACCTTC.

This clone has more than one count but fewer than ten. The chain recombines TRBV19 with TRBJ1-1; 7 bases align to TRBD1. This CDR3 has 13 amino acids. V gave up 6 bases and J gave up 1 base; unmatched junction bases: 2. Germline CDR1 and CDR2: LNHDA and SQIVND (reference sequence). The CDR3 DNA is TGTGCCAGTAGGAGACAGGGGAACACTGAAGCTTTCTTT. It is translated as CASRRQGNTEAFF.

Only one count was recorded for this clone. The chain links TRBV2 to TRBJ2-2; 7 nucleotides align to TRBD1. The CDR3 sequence is 15 residues long. From germline, CDR1 is SNHLY and CDR2 FYNNEI. J was trimmed by 1 base and V by 5 bases; bases with no gene match: 4. Written as DNA, the CDR3 is TGTGCCAGCAGTTTGGACAGGATGAACACCGGGGAGCTGTTTTTT. The encoded protein is CASSLDRMNTGELFF. The variable domain in full, with the rest retrieved from reference TRBV2 and TRBJ2-2, is EPEVTQTPSHQVTQMGQEVILRCVPISNHLYFYWYRQILGQKVEFLVSFYNNEISEKSEIFDDQFSVERPDGSNFTLKIRSTKLEDSAMYFCASSLDRMNTGELFFGEGSRLTVL.

The CDR3 here is CASVGGTGYDTDTQYF. The CDR3 DNA is TGTGCCAGCGTTGGAGGGACAGGGTATGACACAGATACGCAGTATTTT. J is TRBJ2-3 and V is TRBV2; 9 nucleotides agree with TRBD1. The CDR3 has 16 residues. The V segment lost 8 bases and the J segment 2 bases; nucleotides outside the gene matches: 11. CDR1 and CDR2 (germline): SNHLY, FYNNEI.

The rearrangement links TRBV30 to TRBJ1-1; the D gene is possibly TRBD1 (5 bases). This CDR3 contains 18 residues. V was shortened by 3 bases and J by 4 bases, with 27 bases between the two germline ends. In germline, CDR1 is GTSNPN, CDR2 SVGIG (reference sequence). The CDR3 reads CAWRLDSKGIKKATEAFF. CDR3 nucleotide sequence: TGTGCCTGGAGACTAGATTCCAAGGGGATAAAGAAGGCCACTGAAGCTTTCTTT.

The chain carries TRBV5-5 and TRBJ1-2; 12 bases are shared with TRBD1. Looked up from germline, CDR1 is SGHKS and CDR2 is YYEKEE (reference sequence). V shed 5 bases, J shed 8 bases, and the junction held 10 bases outside the gene matches. The CDR3 totals 15 residues. Here the CDR3 reads CASRPPGQGAEGYTF. The DNA for the CDR3 is TGTGCCAGCAGGCCTCCGGGACAGGGGGCGGAAGGCTACACCTTC.

V and J are TRBV5-1 and TRBJ2-7; D remains unclear. Germline-derived CDR1 and CDR2 are SGHRS and YFSETQ. V gave up 3 bases and J gave up 0 bases, with 7 bases separating them. The CDR3 consists of 13 residues. The CDR3 nucleotides read TGCGCCAGCAGCTACCCCTCCTCCTACGAGCAGTACTTC. As protein: CASSYPSSYEQYF. The full variable domain, in which reference TRBV5-1 and TRBJ2-7 provide the parts outside the CDR3, is KAGVTQTPRYLIKTRGQQVTLSCSPISGHRSVSWYQQTPGQGLQFLFEYFSETQRNKGNFPGRFSGRQFSNSRSEMNVSTLELGDSALYLCASSYPSSYEQYFGPGTRLTVT.

This chain connects TRBV5-4 to TRBJ2-2; no firm D call. The CDR3 covers 15 residues. Germline V gene lookup returns CDR1 SGHNT and CDR2 YYREEE (reference sequence). CDR3 nucleotides: TGTGCTACGGGCGGCCTCTCCTTTAACACCGGGGAGCTGTTTTTT. Protein sequence: CATGGLSFNTGELFF.

As regards this clone: One end of the junction does not line up with germline, which may come from a read error. The V and J genes are TRBV7-9 and TRBJ2-7; TRBD2 is a possible D gene (5 bases). The CDR3 contains 13 residues. The germline gives CDR1 SEHNR, CDR2 FQNEAQ (reference sequence). CDR3 loop: CASSFLGDGRVDF. The CDR3 bases are TGTGCCAGCAGCTTCCTGGGCGACGGGCGGGTAGACTTC.

The V gene is TRBV4-2, the J gene TRBJ2-7; D not resolved. The CDR3 totals 11 residues. CDR1 is LGHNA, CDR2 YNFKEQ, per germline. V was pared by 5 bases and J by 6 bases, with 8 bases between. CDR3 region: CASSLEGEQYF. DNA for the CDR3: TGTGCCAGCAGCTTGGAAGGCGAGCAGTACTTC.